A single sample gave rise to the 31 T cell receptor beta chains below, sequenced in a study of CD8 T cells in ankylosing spondylitis. TCRdb re-called the 5' RACE reads with MiXCR, one entry per CDR3 protein. The sample contains 200,000 to 250,000 distinct CDR3 sequences, around 19% of which appear only once. Findings and limits, study-wide: Made up of eight or nine highly homologous variants, a TCR beta motif appeared characteristic of ankylosing spondylitis blood.

These TCRs' antigens remain unknown. Sample: blood, either unsorted or a sorted T cell fraction (not recorded which). The source of these receptors is a male donor with ankylosing spondylitis.

CDR3 protein: CASSPYGSSYEQYF. CDR3 DNA: TGCGCCAGCAGCCCATACGGGAGTTCCTACGAGCAGTACTTC. The gene calls are TRBV4-3 and TRBJ2-7; tentatively, D is TRBD2 (6 bases). The V and J ends lost 4 bases and 1 base respectively, with 11 bases between them. In germline, CDR1 is LGHNA, CDR2 YSLEER. The CDR3 is 14 residues long.

This clonotype was detected a few times. The chain joins TRBV27 to TRBJ2-2; D call uncertain. The CDR3 length is 14 residues. The V gene lost 1 base and the J gene lost 4 bases, with 7 bases spanning the gap. Germline CDR1 reads MNHEY; CDR2 reads SMNVEV (reference sequence). The CDR3 DNA is TGTGCCAGCAGTTTATATTCAGGCACCGGGGAGCTGTTTTTT. Translation gives CASSLYSGTGELFF.

In regard to this clonotype: A much larger clone sits a single nucleotide away, making a read error possible. This chain uses TRBV4-1 with TRBJ1-1; D unclear. The CDR3 totals 15 residues. CDR1 is MGHRA, CDR2 YSYEKL, per germline. CDR3 nucleotides: TGCGCCAGCAGCCAAGAAGGAGGTGAGAACTCTGAAGCTTTCTTT. Protein product: CASSQEGGENSEAFF.

There are a few counts of this clonotype. This chain connects TRBV20-1 to TRBJ2-1; no clear D gene. Trimming took 0 bases from V and 8 from J, leaving 14 bases between them. Germline lookup yields CDR1 DFQATT and CDR2 SNEGSKA (reference sequence). This CDR3 is 14 amino acids long. CDR3 DNA sequence: TGCAGTGCTAGAGATCCCCCAGTTTCGGATGAGCAGTTCTTC. Amino acids: CSARDPPVSDEQFF.

Ten or more counts support this clonotype. The gene calls are TRBV4-1 and TRBJ2-1, with 7 bases identical to TRBD1. The CDR3 runs to 12 residues. Germline V lookup: CDR1 MGHRA, CDR2 YSYEKL. Unmatched junction bases numbered 3, after V lost 4 bases and J lost 9 bases. The chain's CDR3 is CASSPTGVEQFF. As DNA, the CDR3 is TGCGCCAGCAGCCCAACAGGGGTTGAGCAGTTCTTC.

This clonotype was detected a few times. The chain has TRBV6-4 and TRBJ2-3, with TRBD2 identical over 8 bases. V was pared by 6 bases and J by 4 bases, with 21 bases of the junction left unmatched. CDR1 and CDR2 (germline): MRHNA, SNTAGT. The CDR3 is made up of 19 amino acids. In DNA form, the CDR3 reads TGTGCCAGCAGAGACCCAGCGGGAGCCGGAGAGGGATCACCAGATACGCAGTATTTT. It yields the protein CASRDPAGAGEGSPDTQYF.

This chain connects TRBV2 to TRBJ1-5; possible D gene TRBD1, 5 bases. The germline gives CDR1 SNHLY, CDR2 FYNNEI. This CDR3 comprises 18 residues. The V end was cut by 8 bases, the J end by 1 base, with 24 bases between. CDR3 loop: CASGGDQGEAGSNQPQHF. CDR3 bases: TGTGCCAGCGGGGGGGATCAGGGAGAGGCGGGAAGCAATCAGCCCCAGCATTTT.

The V and J genes are TRBV29-1 and TRBJ2-3, with 9 bases that match TRBD2. Per the germline V gene, CDR1 is SQVTM and CDR2 is ANQGSEA. There are 15 residues in the CDR3. V was clipped by 1 base and J by 2 bases; unmatched bases: 4. CDR3 coding DNA: TGCAGCGTTGAAGGTAGCGGGGGCCCCACAGATACGCAGTATTTT. This encodes CSVEGSGGPTDTQYF.

The CDR3 reads CAIGLSNQPQHF. In DNA, the CDR3 is TGTGCCATCGGCCTTAGCAATCAGCCCCAGCATTTT. This chain joins TRBV10-3 and TRBJ1-5; D not certain. CDR3 length: 12 residues. Germline V gene sequence: CDR1 ENHRY, CDR2 SYGVKD. Trimming took 8 bases from V and 0 from J, leaving 5 bases between them.

The genes are TRBV27 and TRBJ1-1, with D perhaps matching TRBD1 (6 bases). The CDR3 totals 15 residues. The ends were cut back, 6 bases at V and 0 bases at J, with 14 bases in the middle. Germline assignment: CDR1 MNHEY and CDR2 SMNVEV (reference sequence). The CDR3 is CASSSGEGLNTEAFF. The DNA for the CDR3 is TGTGCCAGCAGCTCAGGGGAGGGCTTGAACACTGAAGCTTTCTTT.

This clonotype was seen only a few times. The rearrangement links TRBV11-2 to TRBJ2-2, with TRBD2 matching over 8 bases. Per the germline V gene, CDR1 is SGHAT and CDR2 is FQNNGV. V shed 4 bases and J 2 bases; nucleotides not matched to a gene: 6. The CDR3 runs to 16 residues. CDR3 in DNA: TGTGCCAGCAGCTCCACTAGCGGTCTTAACACCGGGGAGCTGTTTTTT. Translating it yields CASSSTSGLNTGELFF.

The CDR3, as DNA: TGTGCCAGCAGTGAATCTCGGACTAGCGGGGGGCCTGAGTATTTT. It encodes CASSESRTSGGPEYF. The chain joins TRBV25-1 to TRBJ2-3; 14 bases map to TRBD2. This CDR3 has 15 amino acids. Looked up from germline, CDR1 is MGHDK and CDR2 is SYGVNS. The junction had 7 bases not matched to a gene; V was cut back by 1 base and J by 13 bases.

This clonotype was seen a few times. This chain joins TRBV11-2 and TRBJ1-3; D gene ambiguous. CDR3 length equals 15 residues. V lost 1 base and J lost 2, with 9 bases in between. From germline, CDR1 is SGHAT and CDR2 FQNNGV. The CDR3 sequence: CASSLATPTGNTIYF. The CDR3 DNA sequence: TGTGCCAGCAGCTTAGCCACTCCTACTGGAAACACCATATATTTT.

The chain has TRBV4-3 and TRBJ1-4; D call uncertain. V was trimmed by 4 bases and J by 7 bases, leaving 13 bases between them. The V gene's germline CDR1 is LGHNA and CDR2 YSLEER. The CDR3 is made up of 14 amino acids. CDR3 DNA sequence: TGCGCCAGCAGCCTTTCCCGCTTTAGTGAAAAACTGTTTTTT. Translated, it gives CASSLSRFSEKLFF.

This clonotype was seen a handful of times. The rearrangement uses TRBV6-2 or TRBV6-3 and TRBJ2-3; possibly TRBD1 for D (7 bases). The CDR3 sequence is 12 residues long. The V gene lost 6 bases and the J gene lost 9 bases, with 13 bases spanning the gap. The V gene's germline CDR1 is MNHEY and CDR2 SVGEGT. CDR3 amino acids: CASSPPGGTQYF. Written as DNA, the CDR3 is TGTGCCAGCAGCCCCCCAGGGGGGACGCAGTATTTT.

In its sample, this clonotype was seen a few times. The chain carries TRBV25-1 and TRBJ2-7, with TRBD1 identical over 7 bases. The V and J ends lost 1 base and 6 bases, in that order; junction bases with no gene match: 9. The length of the CDR3 is 15 residues. Germline assignment: CDR1 MGHDK and CDR2 SYGVNS. CDR3 bases: TGTGCCAGCAGTGAATCAGGCAGGGGGTATGGCGAGCAGTACTTC. This encodes CASSESGRGYGEQYF.

V usage is TRBV4-1 and J usage is TRBJ1-2, with D uncertain. The CDR3 extends over 15 amino acids. Per germline, CDR1 MGHRA and CDR2 YSYEKL. V lost 0 bases to trimming and J lost 4 bases, with 12 bases between them. CDR3 coding DNA: TGCGCCAGCAGCCAAGAGCCGGCGACACTCTATGGCTACACCTTC. Translation gives CASSQEPATLYGYTF.

This chain links TRBV4-1 with TRBJ1-5; TRBD1 aligns across 7 bases. The CDR3 extends over 14 amino acids. Germline CDR1 is MGHRA and CDR2 is YSYEKL. Losses at the gene ends were 0 bases for V and 6 bases for J; bases not matched to a gene: 2. The chain's CDR3 is CASSQEQGGQPQHF. DNA for the CDR3: TGCGCCAGCAGCCAAGAGCAGGGGGGTCAGCCCCAGCATTTT.

The chain recombines TRBV4-2 with TRBJ1-1; maybe TRBD1 (6 bases). This CDR3 is 15 amino acids long. The germline V gene encodes CDR1 LGHNA and CDR2 YNFKEQ. Trimming shortened V by 1 base and J by 4 bases, and 13 bases separated the two germline ends. The DNA for the CDR3 is TGTGCCAGCAGCCAAGCGGAGGGGGTCGGCACTGAAGCTTTCTTT. It yields the protein CASSQAEGVGTEAFF.

The chain links TRBV7-9 to TRBJ2-7, with D possibly being TRBD2 (5 bases). The CDR3 has 14 amino acids. V was clipped by 1 base and J by 8 bases, with 15 bases between them. CDR1 and CDR2 (germline): SEHNR, FQNEAQ (reference sequence). CDR3 sequence: CASSLGGGEFQQYF. The DNA of the CDR3 is TGTGCCAGCAGCTTAGGGGGTGGGGAGTTCCAGCAGTACTTC.

This rearrangement joins TRBV7-9 to TRBJ2-2; possible D gene TRBD1, 6 bases. The germline V gene encodes CDR1 SEHNR and CDR2 FQNEAQ (reference sequence). Trimming removed 5 bases from V and 0 bases from J, with 16 bases in between. The CDR3 covers 17 residues. The DNA of the CDR3 is TGTGCCAGCAGCCCCCCGGGACACTCGTCGAACACCGGGGAGCTGTTTTTT. This translates into CASSPPGHSSNTGELFF.

The chain links TRBV4-3 to TRBJ2-1, with 10 bases identical to TRBD2. The CDR3 totals 16 residues. Germline loops: CDR1 LGHNA, CDR2 YSLEER. After removal of 0 bases from V and 6 bases from J, the junction contained 5 bases not matched to a gene. The CDR3 loop is CASSQDRRTSGNEQFF. The CDR3 region has the DNA TGCGCCAGCAGCCAAGATCGTAGGACTAGCGGCAATGAGCAGTTCTTC.

This clonotype occurred a few times. CDR3 protein: CSASGTTGLETQYF. CDR3 DNA: TGCAGTGCTTCCGGGACGACAGGGTTGGAGACCCAGTACTTC. V gene TRBV20-1 combines with J gene TRBJ2-5; TRBD1 matches at 7 bases. The J segment lost 5 bases and the V segment lost 5 bases, leaving 11 bases of the junction unmatched. The CDR3 sequence is 14 residues long. CDR1 is DFQATT, CDR2 SNEGSKA, per germline (reference sequence).

The chain links TRBV4-1 to TRBJ2-1; 15 bases align to TRBD2. The CDR3 totals 21 residues. The V gene's germline CDR1 is MGHRA and CDR2 YSYEKL. With V trimmed by 0 bases and J by 3 bases, 12 bases remained unmatched. CDR3 residues: CASSQDQHRGLAGGFYNEQFF. As DNA, the CDR3 is TGCGCCAGCAGCCAAGATCAACATCGGGGACTAGCGGGAGGATTCTACAATGAGCAGTTCTTC.

This clonotype has only a few counts. The chain joins TRBV12-3 or TRBV12-4 to TRBJ2-5; D remains ambiguous. The CDR3 totals 16 residues. Deletions cut 2 bases from V and 2 bases from J, with 15 bases between. Here the CDR3 reads CASSLMAGDLQETQYF. DNA for the CDR3: TGTGCCAGCAGTTTAATGGCAGGTGACCTACAAGAGACCCAGTACTTC.

This clonotype was observed many times. CDR3 sequence reads: CASPHDRGGYTF. CDR3 coding DNA: TGTGCCAGCCCCCACGACAGGGGAGGGTACACCTTC. This rearrangement joins TRBV7-2 to TRBJ1-2; 8 bases match TRBD1. V trimming: 8 bases; J trimming: 11 bases; junction bases outside the gene matches: 10. This CDR3 spans 12 amino acids. From germline, CDR1 is SGHTA and CDR2 FQGNSA.

This clonotype was counted between two and nine times. This chain joins TRBV12-3 or TRBV12-4 and TRBJ2-2; D may match TRBD1 or TRBD2 (5 bases each). The CDR3 totals 17 residues. V was clipped by 6 bases and J by 0 bases, with 17 bases between them. CDR3 coding DNA: TGTGCCAGCAGAAGAGGGGCCGATTTATCGAACACCGGGGAGCTGTTTTTT. This sequence encodes CASRRGADLSNTGELFF.

This clonotype has a handful of counts. The rearrangement joins TRBV29-1 to TRBJ2-7; D gene uncertain. The CDR3 spans 13 residues. The V end lost 0 bases, the J end lost 0 bases, and 6 bases lay between the germline ends. Looked up from germline, CDR1 is SQVTM and CDR2 is ANQGSEA. CDR3 DNA: TGCAGCGTTGAAGAGGGCAGCTCCTACGAGCAGTACTTC. Translating it yields CSVEEGSSYEQYF.

To note about this clonotype: A junction end diverges from the germline sequence, so it may reflect a read error. The gene calls are TRBV7-7 and TRBJ1-3; D call uncertain. Germline CDR1 reads SSHAT; CDR2 reads FNYEAQ (reference sequence). The CDR3 covers 15 residues. The CDR3 nucleotides are TGTGCTAGCAGCTTAGCAGAAGACTCTGGAAACACCATATATTTT. This gives the protein CASSLAEDSGNTIYF.

The chain is built from TRBV7-6 and TRBJ2-5, with 8 bases fitting TRBD1. This CDR3 has 15 residues. CDR1 is SGHVS, CDR2 FNYEAQ, per germline. Trimming removed 6 bases from V and 5 bases from J; junction bases left unmatched: 11. CDR3 bases: TGTGCCAGCAGGATCGACAGGGGTGTAAGGGAGACCCAGTACTTC. This codes for CASRIDRGVRETQYF.

On this clonotype itself: A read error may produce the germline difference seen at one junction end. The rearrangement uses TRBV7-7 and TRBJ2-2; perhaps D is TRBD1 or TRBD2 (5 bases each). The CDR3 runs to 14 residues. The germline V gene has CDR1 SSHAT and CDR2 FNYEAQ (reference sequence). CDR3 sequence: CASSWGEGTGELFF. The CDR3 coding sequence is TGTGCTAGCAGCTGGGGCGAGGGCACCGGGGAGCTGTTTTTT.